Listed below are T cell receptor beta chains from one sample, sequenced in a study of Ad26.COV2.S vaccination and SARS-CoV-2 variants. Clones were sequenced by immunoSEQ multiplex PCR, and TCRdb holds only the in-frame ones, with some missing. The sample includes a few hundred thousand clones, roughly 84% seen only once; the top ten take around 3.7%. Sequences were derived from peripheral blood, sampled in a trial of Ad26.COV2.S vaccine versus placebo. These receptors originate from a person between 18 and 65 years old who received the Ad26.COV2.S COVID-19 vaccine or a placebo. The conserved cysteine and the conserved F or W are not part of the CDR3 here. The order of the fields is J gene, V gene, CDR3 protein.

TRBJ2-6 TRBV15 ATADRAGANVLT
TRBJ2-5 TRBV5-8 ASSSLPGQGQETQY
TRBJ2-6 TRBV6-2/TRBV6-3 ASSSTASGANVLT
TRBJ2-1 TRBV27 ASNTGTSGDNEQF
TRBJ1-6 TRBV4-2 ASSQQQGRNSPLH
TRBJ1-2 TRBV7-2 ASSLPENYGYT
TRBJ2-7 TRBV5-1 ASSAQTGAYEQY
TRBJ1-4 TRBV5-8 ASRPRTTNEKLF
TRBJ2-7 TRBV7-9 ASSFGQYEQY
TRBJ1-6 TRBV15 ATSPLGQYNSPLH
TRBJ2-2 TRBV27 ASSFRPWGTGELF
TRBJ2-7 TRBV2 ASIGTVSYEQY
TRBJ2-1 TRBV15 ATSTGQGTYNEQF
TRBJ2-3 TRBV5-1 ASTKSNRGGTDTQY
TRBJ1-2 TRBV5-4 ASSLGPGDRLGYT
TRBJ1-1 TRBV6-5 ASSYEDRGLSTEAF
TRBJ1-2 TRBV30 AWTPQGNYGYT
TRBJ2-7 TRBV4-2 ASSQELGQGVYYEQY
TRBJ2-7 TRBV30 AWSVFRRGLYEQY
TRBJ1-1 TRBV4-1 ASSHGLTGSGAEAF
TRBJ1-3 TRBV6-4 ASSDSFGTSGNTIY
TRBJ2-1 TRBV18 ASSPRREDDEQF
TRBJ2-2 TRBV18 ASSPTGTGELF
TRBJ1-4 TRBV28 ASSISGTWDGTNEKLF
TRBJ1-1 TRBV18 ASSPEQGAGGTEAF
TRBJ1-6 TRBV7-9 ASSQQRGTPLH
TRBJ1-1 TRBV18 ASSPPPGQGTEAF
TRBJ2-1 TRBV15 ATSKGDSSYNEQF
TRBJ2-7 TRBV5-6 ASSLTGSYEQY
TRBJ1-6 TRBV30 AWSRLRGTGFYNSPLH
TRBJ2-1 TRBV11-2 ASSYSGTVYNEQF
TRBJ2-3 TRBV7-2 ASSLAPSGGVDTDTQY
TRBJ2-1 TRBV7-9 ASSSLNEQF
TRBJ2-1 TRBV19 ASSIRTEQGEQF
TRBJ2-1 TRBV19 ASSIGTGEYNEQF
TRBJ1-2 TRBV7-9 ASSLGGNYGYT
TRBJ2-1 TRBV4-1 ASSPLRRGVTFGNEQF
TRBJ1-6 TRBV30 AWSAGGESPLH